This TCR beta chain is drawn from a study of OX40 agonist ivuxolimab in advanced cancers. Clones were read by immunoSEQ multiplex PCR, and TCRdb kept only the in-frame ones, dropping some. The sample holds approximately 46,000 clones, approximately 71% seen once. CDR3 length: 13 residues. In germline, CDR1 is SGHVS, CDR2 FQNEAQ. V lost 4 bases to trimming and J lost 4 bases, with 11 bases between them. This clone showed up just a few times. This material consisted of CD4+ or CD8+ T cells sorted from blood, taken in a trial of the OX40 agonist ivuxolimab. V is TRBV7-8 and J is TRBJ2-7; no reliable D call. This receptor was identified in an adult with an advanced solid tumor such as melanoma, head and neck, liver or kidney cancer. The CDR3 here is CASSSVLGYEQYF. CDR3 bases: TGTGCCAGCAGCTCCGTGTTGGGTTACGAGCAGTACTTC.